Shown below are 32 T cell receptor beta chains from a single sample sequenced in a study of shared clonotypes between healthy human individuals. This table comes from immunoSEQ multiplex PCR, and its TCRdb copy is limited to in-frame clones, with some not included. In the table there are roughly 640,000 clones, roughly 70% of which are singletons. Sequencing used memory CD4+ T cells sorted from blood. Subset specified: CD45RA-negative fraction. The receptor set was obtained from a woman younger than 45 in good health.

V and J are TRBV5-1 and TRBJ2-5, with 11 bases fitting TRBD2. Germline loops: CDR1 SGHRS, CDR2 YFSETQ. Trimming cost V 3 bases and J 3 bases; bases outside gene matches: 1. The CDR3 consists of 14 residues. This chain's CDR3 is CASSSGLAEETQYF. The CDR3, as DNA: TGCGCCAGCAGCTCGGGACTAGCGGAAGAGACCCAGTACTTC.

To note about this clone: Additional DNA sequences in this sample encode the identical CDR3. The rearrangement joins TRBV19 to TRBJ2-2, with TRBD2 matching over 15 bases. Germline CDR1 is LNHDA and CDR2 is SQIVND (reference sequence). The CDR3 totals 17 residues. V lost 5 bases and J lost 1; bases outside the gene matches: 2. The chain's CDR3 is CASSRTSGRVNTGELFF. CDR3 nucleotides: TGTGCCAGTAGTCGGACTAGCGGGAGGGTGAACACCGGGGAGCTGTTTTTT.

This chain uses TRBV2 with TRBJ2-7, with D maybe TRBD1 (5 bases). CDR3 length equals 11 residues. Trimming removed 3 bases from V and 6 bases from J, with 6 bases in between. Germline CDR1 SNHLY, CDR2 FYNNEI. The CDR3 nucleotides read TGTGCCAGCAGTGACAGGGCCGAGCAGTACTTC. Translating it yields CASSDRAEQYF.

This chain uses TRBV30 with TRBJ1-1; D possibly corresponds to TRBD1 (6 bases). The germline gives CDR1 GTSNPN, CDR2 SVGIG (reference sequence). The CDR3 has 16 amino acids. V was clipped by 0 bases and J by 0 bases, with 14 bases between them. The CDR3 coding sequence is TGTGCCTGGAGTGTACAGGGCCTACTTGTGAACACTGAAGCTTTCTTT. Residues: CAWSVQGLLVNTEAFF.

This chain links TRBV6-6 with TRBJ1-1; D gene uncertain. V lost 5 bases and J lost 1, with 14 bases in between. Germline CDR1 is MNHNY and CDR2 is SVGAGI (reference sequence). The CDR3 runs to 15 residues. Written as DNA, the CDR3 is TGTGCCAGCAGTACCCTCGGAGGGCCGAACACTGAAGCTTTCTTT. It yields the protein CASSTLGGPNTEAFF.

The chain has TRBV7-2 and TRBJ1-1; D remains unclear. The CDR3 contains 14 residues. Trimming removed 1 base at V and 2 bases at J, with 8 bases between. Per germline, CDR1 SGHTA and CDR2 FQGNSA. Here the CDR3 DNA reads TGTGCCAGCAGCTTAGTCTTCGGAAACACTGAAGCTTTCTTT. This codes for CASSLVFGNTEAFF.

The V and J genes are TRBV5-1 and TRBJ2-4; D not certain. The CDR3 is 13 amino acids. The V gene's germline CDR1 is SGHRS and CDR2 YFSETQ. With 4 bases removed from V and 7 bases from J, the gap between germline ends came to 12 bases. The CDR3 DNA reads as TGCGCCAGCAGCCCGGGTCGTGGGAACATTCAGTACTTC. It codes for CASSPGRGNIQYF.

The chain carries TRBV7-3 and TRBJ2-5, with TRBD1 matching 7 bases. CDR1 and CDR2 from the germline V gene are SGHTA and FQGTGA. The V and J ends lost 4 bases and 5 bases, in that order; junction bases with no gene match: 10. The CDR3 spans 15 residues. CDR3 region: CASSWGTAEPETQYF. The CDR3 coding sequence is TGTGCCAGCAGCTGGGGGACAGCCGAGCCGGAGACCCAGTACTTC.

The chain recombines TRBV27 with TRBJ1-1; 9 positions agree with TRBD1. Germline V gene data show CDR1 as MNHEY and CDR2 as SMNVEV (reference sequence). The length of the CDR3 is 17 residues. Unmatched junction bases numbered 11, after V lost 3 bases and J lost 3 bases. CDR3 sequence reads: CASSFYAVGQGYTEAFF. CDR3 bases: TGTGCCAGCAGTTTTTACGCCGTAGGACAGGGGTACACTGAAGCTTTCTTT.

To note about this clone: At the DNA level, this CDR3 is encoded by other sequences in the same sample as well. The V call is TRBV5-1, the J call TRBJ2-6, with D possibly matching TRBD1 (5 bases). The CDR3 spans 14 residues. Germline V CDR1 and CDR2: SGHRS, YFSETQ. With 4 bases removed from V and 4 bases from J, the gap between germline ends came to 9 bases. In nucleotides, the CDR3 is TGCGCCAGCAGCAGACAGTCCGGGGCCAACGTCCTGACTTTC. Protein sequence: CASSRQSGANVLTF.

The chain carries TRBV7-2 and TRBJ1-1; no reliable D call. From germline, CDR1 is SGHTA and CDR2 FQGNSA. The CDR3 spans 13 residues. Trimming took off 4 bases at V and 8 bases at J, with 14 bases between the two ends. CDR3 protein: CASSSDGLIEAFF. The CDR3 nucleotides are TGTGCCAGCAGCTCGGACGGTCTGATAGAAGCTTTCTTT.

The V gene is TRBV6-1, the J gene TRBJ2-3; 9 bases agree with TRBD2. The CDR3 extends over 17 amino acids. Germline lookup yields CDR1 MNHNS and CDR2 SASEGT. V shed 1 base, J shed 2 bases, and the junction held 7 bases outside the gene matches. Here the CDR3 DNA reads TGTGCCAGCAGTGAAGATCGGACTAGCGAAGCCACAGATACGCAGTATTTT. Protein: CASSEDRTSEATDTQYF.

This chain connects TRBV30 to TRBJ2-7; D may be TRBD2 (5 bases). Germline V gene sequence: CDR1 GTSNPN, CDR2 SVGIG (reference sequence). V was pared by 7 bases and J by 0 bases, with 10 bases between. CDR3 size: 12 residues. The CDR3 DNA reads as TGTGCCTCCTCTCGGGGCTCCTACGAGCAGTACTTC. Its translation: CASSRGSYEQYF.

The gene calls are TRBV5-8 and TRBJ2-5, with D possibly called TRBD1 or TRBD2 (5 bases each). The CDR3 extends over 16 amino acids. Trimming took off 2 bases at V and 4 bases at J, with 18 bases between the two ends. The germline CDR1 and CDR2 sequences are SGHTS and YDEGEE. CDR3 region: CASSLGTSTDGETQYF. CDR3 DNA sequence: TGTGCCAGCAGCTTAGGGACCTCGACTGATGGAGAGACCCAGTACTTC.

CDR3 nucleotide sequence: TGTGCCTGGAGTGAAGACACGGGAAACACCATATATTTT. Amino acid sequence: CAWSEDTGNTIYF. This chain joins TRBV30 and TRBJ1-3; no definite D call. The CDR3 is 13 residues long. The germline V gene has CDR1 GTSNPN and CDR2 SVGIG (reference sequence). V lost 1 base and J lost 4, with 8 bases in between.

The chain uses TRBV5-1 and TRBJ2-6; D remains unclear. Germline V gene sequence: CDR1 SGHRS, CDR2 YFSETQ. The CDR3 consists of 15 residues. Trimming removed 4 bases at V and 4 bases at J, with 12 bases between. The CDR3 sequence is CASSENAAGANVLTF. As DNA, the CDR3 is TGCGCCAGCAGCGAGAATGCCGCAGGGGCCAACGTCCTGACTTTC.

The gene calls are TRBV11-3 and TRBJ2-7; 9 bases match TRBD1. The J segment lost 7 bases and the V segment lost 5 bases, leaving 9 bases of the junction unmatched. The CDR3 is made up of 14 amino acids. Germline V gene sequence: CDR1 SGHNT, CDR2 YENEEA. The CDR3 reads CASSQGTGRGEQYF. CDR3 nucleotide sequence: TGTGCCAGCAGCCAGGGGACAGGGAGGGGAGAGCAGTACTTC.

This chain connects TRBV19 to TRBJ2-3; D is possibly TRBD1 (6 bases). Germline V lookup: CDR1 LNHDA, CDR2 SQIVND (reference sequence). The germline V and J ends were trimmed by 5 bases and 8 bases, with 11 bases remaining between them. The CDR3 loop spans 12 amino acids. The CDR3 reads CASSAPRGTQYF. For the CDR3, the DNA is TGTGCCAGTAGTGCACCCAGGGGTACGCAGTATTTT.

The rearrangement uses TRBV5-1 and TRBJ2-3, with TRBD2 matching 11 bases. The germline CDR1 and CDR2 sequences are SGHRS and YFSETQ. V dropped 3 bases and J dropped 0; count of bases not matched to a gene: 9. CDR3 length equals 18 residues. The CDR3 DNA follows: TGCGCCAGCAGCTCGGGACTAGCGGCAGGAAGGAGCACAGATACGCAGTATTTT. It is translated as CASSSGLAAGRSTDTQYF. The variable domain in full, completed from reference TRBV5-1 and TRBJ2-3, reads KAGVTQTPRYLIKTRGQQVTLSCSPISGHRSVSWYQQTPGQGLQFLFEYFSETQRNKGNFPGRFSGRQFSNSRSEMNVSTLELGDSALYLCASSSGLAAGRSTDTQYFGPGTRLTVL.

There are a few counts of this clone. The chain employs TRBV19 and TRBJ1-5; D not resolved. The germline V and J ends were trimmed by 8 bases and 7 bases, with 15 bases remaining between them. CDR3 size: 13 residues. CDR1 is LNHDA, CDR2 SQIVND, per germline (reference sequence). The DNA of the CDR3 is TGTGCCAGTGGTTTACTTGCCCGACAGCCCCAGCATTTT. This gives the protein CASGLLARQPQHF.

This chain joins TRBV6-5 and TRBJ2-7; the D gene could be TRBD1 or TRBD2 (6 bases each). The germline V gene encodes CDR1 MNHEY and CDR2 SVGAGI. The CDR3 consists of 15 residues. Trimming pared 6 bases from V and 3 bases from J, leaving 18 bases between. This chain's CDR3 is CASRHHLQGGYEQYF. CDR3 nucleotide sequence: TGTGCCAGCAGACACCACCTACAGGGAGGCTACGAGCAGTACTTC.

The table lists this clone with a few counts. The chain combines TRBV6-1 with TRBJ2-3; 12 bases agree with TRBD2. This CDR3 region has 18 residues. Germline V gene sequence: CDR1 MNHNS, CDR2 SASEGT. After removal of 2 bases from V and 6 bases from J, the junction contained 12 bases not matched to a gene. The CDR3 protein is CASSESVRGLAGGDTQYF. The CDR3 DNA reads TGTGCCAGCAGTGAAAGTGTTCGGGGACTAGCGGGCGGGGATACGCAGTATTTT.

At least ten counts were recorded for this clone. V gene TRBV7-2 combines with J gene TRBJ2-2; D is uncertain. The ends were cut back, 4 bases at V and 6 bases at J, with 6 bases in the middle. Germline loops: CDR1 SGHTA, CDR2 FQGNSA. The CDR3 length is 12 residues. CDR3 in amino acids: CASSSVPGELFF. In DNA, the CDR3 is TGTGCCAGCAGCTCAGTCCCCGGGGAGCTGTTTTTT. Combining the CDR3 with reference TRBV7-2 and TRBJ2-2 gives the whole variable domain GAGVSQSPSNKVTEKGKDVELRCDPISGHTALYWYRQSLGQGLEFLIYFQGNSAPDKSGLPSDRFSAERTGGSVSTLTIQRTQQEDSAVYLCASSSVPGELFFGEGSRLTVL.

This chain connects TRBV10-1 to TRBJ1-4; 7 bases are shared with TRBD1. J gave up 5 bases and V 6 bases, and 3 bases lay outside the gene matches. The CDR3 has 13 amino acids. The germline V gene encodes CDR1 WNHNN and CDR2 SYGVQD (reference sequence). The CDR3 region has the DNA TGCGCCAGCAGCAAGGACAGGAATGAAAAACTGTTTTTT. Translating it yields CASSKDRNEKLFF.

The table lists this clone with many counts. This chain connects TRBV10-3 to TRBJ1-1; D might be TRBD1 (6 bases). Germline lookup yields CDR1 ENHRY and CDR2 SYGVKD. CDR3 length: 13 residues. The ends were cut back, 2 bases at V and 3 bases at J, with 7 bases in the middle. CDR3 in amino acids: CAISENRDTEAFF. CDR3 nucleotides: TGTGCCATCAGTGAGAACAGGGACACTGAAGCTTTCTTT.

Regarding this clone: This CDR3 is also generated by other DNA sequences in the sample. The genes are TRBV29-1 and TRBJ1-1, with D perhaps matching TRBD1 (5 bases). The CDR3 spans 12 residues. The V gene lost 6 bases and the J gene lost 1 base, with 9 bases spanning the gap. Germline V gives CDR1 SQVTM, CDR2 ANQGSEA. CDR3 sequence: CSVVGGNTEAFF. The CDR3 DNA reads as TGCAGCGTAGTTGGGGGGAACACTGAAGCTTTCTTT.

The sample holds a few counts of this clone. The J gene is TRBJ1-1, the V gene TRBV6-5; 10 bases map to TRBD1. The CDR3 runs 16 residues. V lost 2 bases to trimming and J lost 1 base; unmatched junction nucleotides: 4. Germline V gene lookup returns CDR1 MNHEY and CDR2 SVGAGI. DNA for the CDR3: TGTGCCAGCAGTTACGCCGGACAGGGGGGGAACACTGAAGCTTTCTTT. Amino acid sequence: CASSYAGQGGNTEAFF.

The chain is built from TRBV2 and TRBJ1-1; D call uncertain. The V gene lost 3 bases and the J gene lost 4 bases, with 9 bases spanning the gap. The germline CDR1 and CDR2 sequences are SNHLY and FYNNEI. The CDR3 loop spans 13 amino acids. DNA of the CDR3: TGTGCCAGCAGTGACAACTGGGGCACTGAAGCTTTCTTT. Its protein product is CASSDNWGTEAFF.

Only a few counts were recorded for this clone. The chain recombines TRBV2 with TRBJ2-2; 9 bases align to TRBD2. Germline V gene data show CDR1 as SNHLY and CDR2 as FYNNEI. Trimming at V came to 11 bases and at J to 6 bases, leaving 13 bases not matched to a gene. This CDR3 is 15 amino acids long. The CDR3 DNA reads as TGTGCCGGGTCCTTCCTAGCGGGAAGTCCCGGGGAGCTGTTTTTT. This gives the protein CAGSFLAGSPGELFF.

This clone was seen a few times. The rearrangement links TRBV28 to TRBJ2-7, with TRBD2 matching over 11 bases. The CDR3 length is 14 residues. Losses at the gene ends were 4 bases for V and 5 bases for J; bases not matched to a gene: 4. CDR1 and CDR2 (germline): MDHEN, SYDVKM. The DNA of the CDR3 is TGTGCCAGCAGTTCACTAGCGGGAGCGAACGAGCAGTACTTC. This encodes CASSSLAGANEQYF. The full variable domain, its missing parts supplied by reference TRBV28 and TRBJ2-7, is DVKVTQSSRYLVKRTGEKVFLECVQDMDHENMFWYRQDPGLGLRLIYFSYDVKMKEKGDIPEGYSVSREKKERFSLILESASTNQTSMYLCASSSLAGANEQYFGPGTRLTVT.

The chain employs TRBV2 and TRBJ2-7, with 10 bases fitting TRBD1. Germline V lookup: CDR1 SNHLY, CDR2 FYNNEI. CDR3 length equals 14 residues. V trimming: 5 bases; J trimming: 3 bases; junction bases outside the gene matches: 4. The CDR3 DNA is TGTGCCAGCAGTAGACAGGGGGCCTACTACGAGCAGTACTTC. Translation gives CASSRQGAYYEQYF.

The chain links TRBV28 to TRBJ1-2; 7 nucleotides line up with TRBD1. CDR3 length: 13 residues. Germline assignment: CDR1 MDHEN and CDR2 SYDVKM. The V segment lost 5 bases and the J segment 8 bases; nucleotides outside the gene matches: 8. The CDR3 DNA reads TGTGCCAGCAGTCTTGACAGGGTTAAGGGCTACACCTTC. Translated: CASSLDRVKGYTF.